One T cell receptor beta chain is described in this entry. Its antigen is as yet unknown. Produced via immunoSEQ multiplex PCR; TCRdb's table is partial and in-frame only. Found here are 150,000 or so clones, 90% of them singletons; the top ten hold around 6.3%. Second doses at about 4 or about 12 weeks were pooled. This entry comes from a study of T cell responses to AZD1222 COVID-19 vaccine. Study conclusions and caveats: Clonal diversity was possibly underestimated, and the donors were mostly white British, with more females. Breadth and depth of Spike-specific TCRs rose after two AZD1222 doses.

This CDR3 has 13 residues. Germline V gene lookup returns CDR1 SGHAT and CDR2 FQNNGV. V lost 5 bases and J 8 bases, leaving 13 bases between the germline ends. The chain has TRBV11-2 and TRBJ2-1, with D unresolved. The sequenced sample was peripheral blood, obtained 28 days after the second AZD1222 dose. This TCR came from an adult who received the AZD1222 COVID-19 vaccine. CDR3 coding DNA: TGTGCCAGCAGCACTCAACTTGGGGATGAGCAGTTCTTC. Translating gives CASSTQLGDEQFF.